A selection of T cell receptor beta chains follows, all from one sample in a study of vaccination effects on CD4 cells after COVID-19. Method: immunoSEQ multiplex PCR; TCRdb's copy keeps in-frame clones and lacks some. The sample carries around 30,000 clones, approximately 62% recorded once. Antigens of these TCRs are unknown. Specimen: CD4+ T cells from PBMCs cultured with SARS-CoV-2 spike peptides, collected before COVID-19 vaccination. The receptors here all came from a human donor who had a prior SARS-CoV-2 infection. Both conserved end residues are part of each CDR3. Fields, in order: V gene, clone size, CDR3 length, J gene, D gene, CDR3 DNA, CDR3 protein. The D gene is left open where the match is weak. Where a row states a size, it is once, few, many or the class of an expanded clone; other rows omit it.

TRBV5-1	once	15	TRBJ2-2	TRBD1	TGCGCCAGCAGCTTGGAAGGGGGCGTTTTCGGGGAGCTGTTTTTT	CASSLEGGVFGELFF
TRBV5-6	.	14	TRBJ2-3	.	TGTGCCAGCAGCTCTGGTGCGAGCGGAGATACGCAGTATTTT	CASSSGASGDTQYF
TRBV7-9	.	15	TRBJ2-1	TRBD1	TGTGCCAGCAGCCCCCGACAGGGGGTGTTCTATGAGCAGTTCTTC	CASSPRQGVFYEQFF
TRBV4-3	once	15	TRBJ2-1	.	TGCGCCAGCAGCCAGGGCTCGAACGCTTTAGGTGAGCAGTTCTTC	CASSQGSNALGEQFF
TRBV12-3/TRBV12-4	once	13	TRBJ2-5	.	TGTGCCAGCAGTTTAGCGCTAAGTGAGACCCAGTACTTC	CASSLALSETQYF
TRBV24-1	once	14	TRBJ2-1	TRBD1	TGTGCCATTCTCCAGGGGGCTATCTACAATGAGCAGTTCTTC	CAILQGAIYNEQFF
TRBV4-2	.	14	TRBJ1-2	.	TGTGCCAGCAGCCAAGCCCCCACTGGCTATGGCTACACCTTC	CASSQAPTGYGYTF
TRBV2	.	14	TRBJ2-1	.	TGTGCCAGCAGGGAAGGGGAAGCCTACAATGAGCAGTTCTTC	CASREGEAYNEQFF
TRBV4-3	.	21	TRBJ2-3	TRBD2	TGCGCCAGCAGCCAAATTTTACCGGGACTAGCGGGAGGCCTGCGCACAGATACGCAGTATTTT	CASSQILPGLAGGLRTDTQYF
TRBV28	.	14	TRBJ2-5	TRBD2	TGTGCCAGCAGTCTACTAGCGGGAGGAGAGACCCAGTACTTC	CASSLLAGGETQYF
TRBV4-3	.	16	TRBJ1-4	.	TGCGCCAGCAGCCAAGGCCCGGGGGGGGGTAATGAAAAACTGTTTTTT	CASSQGPGGGNEKLFF
TRBV5-1	.	14	TRBJ2-7	TRBD1	TGCGCCAGCAGCTCCGGGACAGGGGGGTACGAGCAGTACTTC	CASSSGTGGYEQYF
TRBV18	.	18	TRBJ2-4	TRBD1	TGTGCCAGCTCACCACCCCCCGGTATCAGGGGGATCGAAAACATTCAGTACTTC	CASSPPPGIRGIENIQYF
TRBV29-1	.	13	TRBJ1-4	TRBD1	TGCAGCGCCCGACAGGGGAGCTTCGAAAAACTGTTTTTT	CSARQGSFEKLFF
TRBV24-1	.	15	TRBJ2-5	.	TGTGCCACCAGTGATCCAGCCGTGAACCAAGAGACCCAGTACTTC	CATSDPAVNQETQYF
TRBV7-3	few	14	TRBJ2-1	.	TGTGCCAGCAGCGGGGGGGGCAGCTACAATGAGCAGTTCTTC	CASSGGGSYNEQFF
TRBV11-1	.	13	TRBJ2-3	.	TGTGCCAGCAGCATGGGACCCACAGATACGCAGTATTTT	CASSMGPTDTQYF
TRBV9	.	15	TRBJ1-5	.	TGTGCCAGCAGCGTAGCGGGGTATAGCAATCAGCCCCAGCATTTT	CASSVAGYSNQPQHF
TRBV10-3	.	14	TRBJ2-7	.	TGTGCCATCAGTCAGGGGGGGCGGGGCTACGAGCAGTACTTC	CAISQGGRGYEQYF
TRBV7-6	once	14	TRBJ2-3	.	TGTGCCAGCAGCTTATCCCCTAGCACAGATACGCAGTATTTT	CASSLSPSTDTQYF
TRBV7-9	.	12	TRBJ2-5	.	TGTGCCAGCAGCTTATTGCGGGAGACCCAGTACTTC	CASSLLRETQYF
TRBV11-2	.	15	TRBJ2-5	TRBD2	TGTGCCAGCAGCCCAAGCGGGGGGGCCTGGGAGACCCAGTACTTC	CASSPSGGAWETQYF
TRBV24-1	once	16	TRBJ2-1	TRBD1	TGTGCCACCAGTGATGCCGGGACAGGGCTGAGGGAGAAGCAGTTCTTC	CATSDAGTGLREKQFF
TRBV9	.	15	TRBJ2-6	.	TGTGCCAGCAGCGGAAGGATCTCTGGGGCCAACGTCCTGACTTTC	CASSGRISGANVLTF
TRBV5-5	.	18	TRBJ1-6	TRBD1	TGTGCCAGCAGCCCGGGACAGGGAGGGCGGTCCTATAATTCACCCCTCCACTTT	CASSPGQGGRSYNSPLHF
TRBV5-1	.	15	TRBJ2-2	.	TGCGCCAGCAGCTTTACCGGGACGGGGGCCGGGGAGCTGTTTTTT	CASSFTGTGAGELFF
TRBV6-5	.	13	TRBJ2-2	.	TGTGCCAGCATCCGGATCTGGACCGGGGAGCTGTTTTTT	CASIRIWTGELFF
TRBV27	few	14	TRBJ2-7	TRBD2	TGTGCCAGCAGTGCTAGCGGGAGCCGTTACGAGCAGTACTTC	CASSASGSRYEQYF
TRBV27	.	14	TRBJ1-4	.	TGTGCCAGCACGGGACATTCAACTAATGAAAAACTGTTTTTT	CASTGHSTNEKLFF
TRBV5-1	.	13	TRBJ2-1	.	TGCGCCAGCAGCTTGGTAGGGTTTAATGAGCAGTTCTTC	CASSLVGFNEQFF
TRBV6-2/TRBV6-3	.	12	TRBJ2-3	.	TGTGCCAGCAGTTACCCTCCAGATACGCAGTATTTT	CASSYPPDTQYF
TRBV18	.	15	TRBJ2-7	TRBD2	TGTGCCAGCTCACCATCGGGAGGAGGCTCCTACGAGCAGTACTTC	CASSPSGGGSYEQYF
TRBV4-1	.	16	TRBJ2-5	.	TGCGCCAGCAGCAAAGGACAGCCAAGCGGGGCGGAGACCCAGTACTTC	CASSKGQPSGAETQYF
TRBV5-4	.	13	TRBJ2-3	TRBD2	TGTGCCAGCAGACTAGCGGGGGGGGATACGCAGTATTTT	CASRLAGGDTQYF
TRBV2	.	15	TRBJ2-5	TRBD2	TGTGCCAGCAGTGTAGGGAGGGGCCACCAAGAGACCCAGTACTTC	CASSVGRGHQETQYF
TRBV6-5	.	14	TRBJ1-1	.	TGTGCCAGCAGCTCTCCCGGGGCCCTGAAGCCTACTTTCTTT	CASSSPGALKPTFF
TRBV24-1	few	15	TRBJ2-3	TRBD1	TGTGCCACCAGTTTTCCGGGACAGGGGGCGGATACGCAGTATTTT	CATSFPGQGADTQYF
TRBV10-3	.	13	TRBJ2-1	TRBD1	TGTGCCATCAGTGGGACAGGGAGCGATGAGCAGTTCTTC	CAISGTGSDEQFF
TRBV5-4	few	16	TRBJ2-3	.	TGTGCCAGCAGCCCGTCCGGGGGTGAGGGGACAGATACGCAGTATTTT	CASSPSGGEGTDTQYF
TRBV9	few	15	TRBJ2-5	.	TGTGCCAGCAGTATGAACACGGACCCACAAGAGACCCAGTACTTC	CASSMNTDPQETQYF
TRBV5-1	.	14	TRBJ2-7	.	TGCGCCAGCAGTTCTCTAAGGGGGGGAGACGAGCAGTACTTC	CASSSLRGGDEQYF
TRBV4-2	.	14	TRBJ2-1	.	TGTGCCAGTGCTCAGGGATACTCCTACAATGAGCAGTTCTTC	CASAQGYSYNEQFF
TRBV5-1	.	17	TRBJ2-6	.	TGCGCCAGCAGCTTGGCCGGGTTTTCCTCTGGGGCCAACGTCCTGACTTTC	CASSLAGFSSGANVLTF
TRBV5-5	once	19	TRBJ1-6	.	TGTGCCAGCAGCCAGACCGGGACATCCTCATTGCGGGGTAATTCACCCCTCCACTTT	CASSQTGTSSLRGNSPLHF
TRBV6-2/TRBV6-3	medium-sized	15	TRBJ1-5	.	TGTGCCAGCAGTCTCGCAGGGGAGGTCAATCAGCCCCAGCATTTT	CASSLAGEVNQPQHF
TRBV10-3	.	13	TRBJ2-5	.	TGTGCCAGCGCCGGGGGCCCCCGGGAGACCCAGTACTTC	CASAGGPRETQYF
TRBV3-1/TRBV3-2	few	14	TRBJ1-5	.	TGTGCCAGCAGCCAGAGCCCACTCGGGTCCCCCCAGCATTTT	CASSQSPLGSPQHF
TRBV6-6	.	15	TRBJ1-1	TRBD1	TGTGCCAGCAGCCTTAAACCCGGACAGGGTCTTAGAGCTTTCTTT	CASSLKPGQGLRAFF
TRBV5-1	once	13	TRBJ1-2	.	TGCGCCAGCAGCTTGCAGGTTAGCTATGGCTACACCTTC	CASSLQVSYGYTF
TRBV6-2/TRBV6-3	.	13	TRBJ2-1	.	TGTGCCAGCAGTTTTGGACGGTACAATGAGCAGTTCTTC	CASSFGRYNEQFF
TRBV11-3	.	15	TRBJ2-3	.	TGTGCCAGCAGCTCGATCAGGGCTAGCACAGATACGCAGTATTTT	CASSSIRASTDTQYF
TRBV5-4	.	18	TRBJ2-2	TRBD2	TGTGCCAGCAGCCTGGGGTCTCTTAGCGGGGGGCGGATCGGGGAGCTGTTTTTT	CASSLGSLSGGRIGELFF
TRBV15	.	16	TRBJ2-5	TRBD2	TGTGCCACCAGCAGAGGCTCACTAGCGGGGACGGAGACCCAGTACTTC	CATSRGSLAGTETQYF
TRBV9	.	17	TRBJ2-7	TRBD2	TGTGCCAGCAGCCCGAGGAGGACTAGCGGGGGCTCCTACGAGCAGTACTTC	CASSPRRTSGGSYEQYF
TRBV18	.	14	TRBJ2-7	TRBD2	TGTGCCAGCTCATCAGCGGGAACGAGCTACGAGCAGTACTTC	CASSSAGTSYEQYF
TRBV5-1	.	15	TRBJ1-3	.	TGCGCCAGCAGCCCGGGTCCGGGGACTGGAAACACCATATATTTT	CASSPGPGTGNTIYF
TRBV5-1	.	13	TRBJ1-1	TRBD1	TGCGCCAGCAGCTTGACAGGGGAGGCTGAAGCTTTCTTT	CASSLTGEAEAFF
TRBV5-1	.	14	TRBJ1-1	TRBD1	TGCGCCAGCAGTAACGACAGGGGGGACACTGAAGCTTTCTTT	CASSNDRGDTEAFF
TRBV7-3	.	21	TRBJ2-3	TRBD2	TGTGCCAGCAGCTCGCCACCGATTGGGGCTAGCGGGGGATCAGGCACAGATACGCAGTATTTT	CASSSPPIGASGGSGTDTQYF